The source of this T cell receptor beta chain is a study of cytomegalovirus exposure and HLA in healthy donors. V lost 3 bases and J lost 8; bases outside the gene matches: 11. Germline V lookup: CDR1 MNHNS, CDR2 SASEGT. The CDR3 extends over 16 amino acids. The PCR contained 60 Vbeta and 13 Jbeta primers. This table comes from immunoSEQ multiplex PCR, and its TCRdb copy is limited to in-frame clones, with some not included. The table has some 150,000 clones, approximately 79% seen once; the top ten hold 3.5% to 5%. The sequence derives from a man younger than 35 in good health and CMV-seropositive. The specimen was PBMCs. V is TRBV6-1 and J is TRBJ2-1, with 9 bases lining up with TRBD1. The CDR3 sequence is CASSDKTGGRGDEQFF. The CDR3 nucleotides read TGTGCCAGCAGTGATAAAACAGGGGGCCGAGGGGATGAGCAGTTCTTC.